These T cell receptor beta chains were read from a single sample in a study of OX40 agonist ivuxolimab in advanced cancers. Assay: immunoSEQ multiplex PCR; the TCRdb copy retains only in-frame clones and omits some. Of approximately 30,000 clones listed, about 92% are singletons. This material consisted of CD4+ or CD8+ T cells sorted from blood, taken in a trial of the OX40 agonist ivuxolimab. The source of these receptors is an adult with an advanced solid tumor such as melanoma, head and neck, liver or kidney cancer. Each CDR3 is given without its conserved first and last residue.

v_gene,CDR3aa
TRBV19,ASSMSGGSGYT
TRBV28,ASSPLGDSQETQY
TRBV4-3,ASSQVVGVVSYNEQF
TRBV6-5,ASRLNTGELF
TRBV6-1,ASSDPPLKSETQY
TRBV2,ASYLGQNTGELF
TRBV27,ASSIDQETQY
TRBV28,ATSSLASTGELF
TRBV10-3,AISESTSGLTDTQY
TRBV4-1,ASSQRGAYGYT
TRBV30,AWSETSPNEQY
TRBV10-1,ASSDSLKTYEQY
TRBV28,ASSFSGLAGNTGELF
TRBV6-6,ASSYWQANTGELF
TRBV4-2,ASSQAGFLDDYGYT
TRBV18,ASSPPLGTYEQY
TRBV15,ATSRLAGGLGQETQY
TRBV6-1,ASRGQGAEAF